The next 24 T cell receptor beta chains were all read from a single sample in a study of post-analysis software for immune sequencing data. Unique-molecular-identifier-tagged TCR beta cDNA libraries were used. TCRdb re-derived calls from the PCR reads in MiXCR, one entry per CDR3 protein. The sample records roughly 650,000 distinct CDR3 sequences, 55% to 60% being singletons. Findings and caveats of the study: TRBV5-6, TRBV5-1 and TRBV20-1 belonged to a set of about five TRBV segments that were more frequent in patients than controls.

Their cognate antigens are unknown. The specimen sequenced was blood. Receptor source: a girl aged 2-10 years with multiple sclerosis.

The gene calls are TRBV10-3 and TRBJ2-2; perhaps TRBD1 as D (5 bases). CDR1 ENHRY and CDR2 SYGVKD come from the germline V gene. V gave up 5 bases and J gave up 1 base, with 8 bases separating them. This CDR3 is 14 amino acids long. The CDR3 here is CAISRGGNTGELFF. The CDR3 bases are TGTGCCATCAGTAGGGGTGGGAACACCGGGGAGCTGTTTTTT.

The chain couples TRBV27 to TRBJ2-1, with a possible D match to TRBD1 (5 bases). CDR1 and CDR2 from the germline V gene are MNHEY and SMNVEV (reference sequence). The CDR3 spans 13 residues. Trimming left V 3 bases short and J 8 bases short, with 11 bases between. The CDR3, as DNA: TGTGCCAGCAGTTTTAGCAGGGAACATGAGCAGTTCTTC. As protein: CASSFSREHEQFF.

The J gene is TRBJ2-7, the V gene TRBV29-1, with D possibly being TRBD2 (6 bases). V lost 6 bases to trimming and J lost 2 bases, with 11 bases between them. The CDR3 is 12 amino acids. Germline-derived CDR1 and CDR2 are SQVTM and ANQGSEA. CDR3 amino acids: CSVSGLPYEQYF. The CDR3 DNA reads TGCAGCGTGTCGGGACTGCCCTACGAGCAGTACTTC.

This rearrangement joins TRBV6-5 to TRBJ2-3, with TRBD2 identical over 9 bases. The V gene end was trimmed by 5 bases and the J gene end by 7 bases; junction bases not matched to a gene: 10. The CDR3 is 15 amino acids. Germline V gene sequence: CDR1 MNHEY, CDR2 SVGAGI. The CDR3 DNA follows: TGTGCCAGCAGTCCGGGATTAGCGGGAGTAAATACGCAGTATTTT. This encodes CASSPGLAGVNTQYF.

This clonotype was found a few times. The chain couples TRBV6-5 to TRBJ2-4; D perhaps matches TRBD1 (5 bases). CDR1 MNHEY and CDR2 SVGAGI come from the germline V gene. CDR3 size: 14 residues. The V gene lost 0 bases and the J gene lost 5 bases, with 8 bases spanning the gap. CDR3 residues: CASSYSVGENIQYF. The CDR3 coding sequence is TGTGCCAGCAGTTACTCTGTAGGGGAAAACATTCAGTACTTC.

The chain carries TRBV29-1 and TRBJ2-1; no clear D. Germline V gives CDR1 SQVTM, CDR2 ANQGSEA. There are 13 residues in the CDR3. Trimming shortened V by 3 bases and J by 10 bases, and 16 bases separated the two germline ends. In nucleotides, the CDR3 is TGCAGCGTTGACAAGCGCCTCCTCCCCGAGCAGTTCTTC. This translates into CSVDKRLLPEQFF.

There are a few counts of this clonotype. The J gene is TRBJ1-5, the V gene TRBV7-2; D is undetermined. The ends were cut back, 2 bases at V and 7 bases at J, with 9 bases in the middle. This CDR3 is built from 13 residues. The germline CDR1 and CDR2 sequences are SGHTA and FQGNSA. The CDR3 sequence is CASSLQEKQPQHF. For the CDR3, the DNA is TGTGCCAGCAGCTTACAGGAAAAACAGCCCCAGCATTTT.

V and J are TRBV5-1 and TRBJ2-5; a weak D match, TRBD2 (6 bases). The J call is in doubt because the DNA end fits TRBJ2-7 better. The CDR3 has 15 amino acids. CDR1 is SGHRS, CDR2 YFSETQ, per germline. The DNA of the CDR3 is TGCGCCAGCAGCCCCCTCCTAGCGAAGGGGCACGAGCAGTACTTC. Residues: CASSPLLAKGHEQYF.

This clonotype was recorded only once. This chain connects TRBV7-3 to TRBJ2-1, with D perhaps TRBD2 (7 bases). CDR1 is SGHTA and CDR2 is FQGTGA in the germline V gene. The CDR3 is 16 residues long. Trimming removed 1 base from V and 7 bases from J, with 17 bases in between. As DNA, the CDR3 is TGTGCCAGCAGCTTAATGGGGGCAGTGGGAGGGAATGAGCAGTTCTTC. Protein product: CASSLMGAVGGNEQFF.

V is TRBV20-1 and J is TRBJ2-1; 10 bases match TRBD2. With V trimmed by 5 bases and J by 5 bases, 3 bases remained unmatched. This CDR3 contains 13 residues. From germline, CDR1 is DFQATT and CDR2 SNEGSKA (reference sequence). The CDR3 sequence is CSAGTSANNEQFF. CDR3 nucleotides: TGCAGTGCTGGGACTAGCGCCAACAATGAGCAGTTCTTC.

The genes are TRBV7-2 and TRBJ2-1, with D uncertain. CDR1 is SGHTA and CDR2 is FQGNSA in the germline V gene. This CDR3 is 14 amino acids long. Trimming cost V 1 base and J 9 bases, with 13 bases left between them. The CDR3 DNA reads as TGTGCCAGCAGCTTAGGAGGCCTGTCCGGTGAGCAGTTCTTC. It specifies CASSLGGLSGEQFF.

This clonotype was detected only a few times. The chain links TRBV20-1 to TRBJ2-7; D perhaps matches TRBD2 (5 bases). The germline CDR1 and CDR2 sequences are DFQATT and SNEGSKA (reference sequence). This CDR3 has 15 residues. V was clipped by 0 bases and J by 0 bases, with 12 bases between them. The CDR3 DNA reads as TGCAGTGCTAGAGATCGGCGGGCGAGCTCCTACGAGCAGTACTTC. Translating it yields CSARDRRASSYEQYF.

The J gene is TRBJ1-2, the V gene TRBV24-1, with D unresolved. The CDR3 consists of 14 residues. Trimming took off 0 bases at V and 8 bases at J, with 12 bases between the two ends. In germline, CDR1 is KGHDR, CDR2 SFDVKD. CDR3 bases: TGTGCCACCAGTGATTTGCCGTTTGGGCAAGGCTACACCTTC. Protein product: CATSDLPFGQGYTF.

V and J are TRBV20-1 and TRBJ2-3, with D unresolved. Trimming shortened V by 3 bases and J by 6 bases, and 22 bases separated the two germline ends. Germline CDR1 DFQATT, CDR2 SNEGSKA (reference sequence). The CDR3 has 16 amino acids. The DNA for the CDR3 is TGCAGTGCTAGGATCGGGCACCCACCCCGGGTGGATACGCAGTATTTT. Translation gives CSARIGHPPRVDTQYF.

On this clonotype itself: The junction departs from germline at one end; a sequencing error may be responsible. V and J are TRBV7-9 and TRBJ2-1; D possibly uses TRBD1 or TRBD2 (5 bases each). The CDR3 covers 15 residues. CDR1 and CDR2 from the germline V gene are SEHNR and FQNEAQ (reference sequence). The CDR3 DNA reads as TGTGCCGGCAGCGCTCCGGGACGGCGAAGGGATGAGCAGTTCTTC. It translates to CAGSAPGRRRDEQFF.

The rearrangement links TRBV29-1 to TRBJ2-3; no clear D. V was shortened by 7 bases and J by 3 bases, with 14 bases between the two germline ends. Germline CDR1 SQVTM, CDR2 ANQGSEA. CDR3 length: 13 amino acids. The CDR3 region has the DNA TGCAGCGGTGGAAGGGATTGGACAGATACGCAGTATTTT. Amino acids: CSGGRDWTDTQYF.

The chain uses TRBV20-1 and TRBJ2-1; 10 positions agree with TRBD1. Germline V gene sequence: CDR1 DFQATT, CDR2 SNEGSKA (reference sequence). Unmatched junction bases numbered 4, after V lost 3 bases and J lost 8 bases. The CDR3 is 13 residues long. In DNA, the CDR3 is TGCAGTGCTAGGGGGACAGGGGACGATGAGCAGTTCTTC. Protein: CSARGTGDDEQFF.

The genes are TRBV29-1 and TRBJ2-4; the D gene could be TRBD1 or TRBD2 (5 bases each). The CDR3 sequence is 12 residues long. The germline V and J ends were trimmed by 3 bases and 9 bases, with 12 bases remaining between them. Per the germline V gene, CDR1 is SQVTM and CDR2 is ANQGSEA. The CDR3 reads CSVEYGGSIQYF. DNA of the CDR3: TGCAGCGTTGAGTATGGGGGAAGCATTCAGTACTTC.

V gene TRBV5-1 combines with J gene TRBJ2-7; D might be TRBD1 (6 bases). This CDR3 is 12 amino acids long. Trimming took 4 bases from V and 5 from J, leaving 10 bases between them. From germline, CDR1 is SGHRS and CDR2 YFSETQ. The CDR3 region has the DNA TGCGCCAGCAGCACGGACAGAAACGAGCAGTACTTC. This translates into CASSTDRNEQYF.

In nucleotides, the CDR3 is TGTGCCAGCAGTTCGAGTCTCACAGATACGCAGTATTTT. Its protein product is CASSSSLTDTQYF. This chain links TRBV6-2 or TRBV6-3 with TRBJ2-3; D is ambiguous. V lost 4 bases, J lost 2 bases, and 7 bases lay in between. Germline-derived CDR1 and CDR2 are MNHEY and SVGEGT. The CDR3 consists of 13 residues.

The chain is built from TRBV5-1 and TRBJ2-4; 10 nucleotides line up with TRBD1. CDR3 length equals 13 residues. Germline CDR1 is SGHRS and CDR2 is YFSETQ. The V gene end was trimmed by 3 bases and the J gene end by 12 bases; junction bases not matched to a gene: 6. CDR3 DNA: TGCGCCAGCAGCTCCAAGACAGGGGGCGGTCAGTACTTC. Translating gives CASSSKTGGGQYF.

This clonotype appeared a few times. CDR3 bases: TGTGCCAGCAGCTTGGCAGGACTGCAGAACTACGAGCAGTACTTC. Protein: CASSLAGLQNYEQYF. The chain has TRBV7-2 and TRBJ2-7, with a weak D call TRBD2 (5 bases). The CDR3 runs 15 residues. From germline, CDR1 is SGHTA and CDR2 FQGNSA. V was shortened by 3 bases and J by 3 bases, with 15 bases between the two germline ends.

This clonotype was recorded a few times. J is TRBJ2-3 and V is TRBV29-1; D call uncertain. The CDR3 length is 13 residues. V lost 0 bases to trimming and J lost 6 bases, with 10 bases between them. Germline V CDR1 and CDR2: SQVTM, ANQGSEA. The CDR3 DNA reads as TGCAGCGTTGAAGATGTTGCCGATGATACGCAGTATTTT. Amino acids: CSVEDVADDTQYF.

This clonotype was found once. V gene TRBV20-1 combines with J gene TRBJ2-7; D is possibly TRBD2 (7 bases). With 0 bases removed from V and 2 bases from J, the gap between germline ends came to 14 bases. This CDR3 has 15 residues. Germline V gene lookup returns CDR1 DFQATT and CDR2 SNEGSKA (reference sequence). DNA of the CDR3: TGCAGTGCTAGAGAGGGGGGGCTAGGTACCTACGAGCAGTACTTC. It is translated as CSAREGGLGTYEQYF.